A selection of T cell receptor beta chains follows, all from one sample in a study of shared clonotypes between healthy human individuals. The table came from immunoSEQ multiplex PCR; TCRdb's copy has only in-frame clones and leaves some out. The sample has roughly 2.5 million clones; approximately 94% are singletons. Sample: naive CD4+ T cells sorted from blood. Receptor source: a man younger than 30 in good health. Each CDR3 is given with its conserved first and last residue. The D gene is left open where the match is weak. Expanded clones get a size class; other rows say once, few or many, or leave the size out.

D,size,J,V,DNA,CDR3
.,few,TRBJ1-2,TRBV19,TGTGCCAGTGGGGGACCAGGGAACTATGGCTACACCTTC,CASGGPGNYGYTF
.,.,TRBJ1-2,TRBV20-1,TGCAGTGCGGGGGTTGTTAGAGGCTACACCTTC,CSAGVVRGYTF
.,.,TRBJ1-2,TRBV21-1,TGTGCCAGCAGCTTAAAAACCCACAGCGTGGTCTATGGCTACACCTTC,CASSLKTHSVVYGYTF
.,.,TRBJ1-1,TRBV18,TGTGCCAGCTCGAAAACTCGGGACGGACTGAACATGGAAACTGAAGCTTTCTTT,CASSKTRDGLNMETEAFF
TRBD1,.,TRBJ2-2,TRBV19,TGTGCCAGTAGTATAGGGACAGGCACCGGGGAGCTGTTTTTT,CASSIGTGTGELFF
.,.,TRBJ1-5,TRBV6-1,TGTGCCAGCAGTGCTACCCTAGACCGGCCCCAGCATTTT,CASSATLDRPQHF
.,.,TRBJ1-5,TRBV28,TGTGCCAGCGTCCGAGGGGGGCTCTTTGAGCCCCAGCATTTT,CASVRGGLFEPQHF
TRBD2,.,TRBJ2-1,TRBV18,TGTGCCAGCTCGCCTCCGGGACTAGGAGTGAATGAGCAGTTCTTC,CASSPPGLGVNEQFF
.,.,TRBJ1-3,TRBV28,TGTGCCAGCAGGGGGGCAGGAAACACCATATATTTT,CASRGAGNTIYF
.,.,TRBJ2-1,TRBV9,TGTGCCAGCAGCCTCGGGCGGGATGAGCAGTTCTTC,CASSLGRDEQFF
.,.,TRBJ1-2,TRBV19,TGTGCCAGTAGTATGCCCAGAGACAACTATGGCTACACCTTC,CASSMPRDNYGYTF
TRBD1,.,TRBJ1-4,TRBV30,TGTGCCTGGAGTTGGGGACAGGTTAATGAAAAACTGTTTTTT,CAWSWGQVNEKLFF
TRBD2,.,TRBJ2-3,TRBV11-1,TGTGCCAGCAGCAGGAGCGGGGGGACCACAGATACGCAGTATTTT,CASSRSGGTTDTQYF
TRBD1,.,TRBJ2-3,TRBV5-1,TGCGCCAGCAGCCTTAGGGGACAGGGGACAGATACGCAGTATTTT,CASSLRGQGTDTQYF
.,.,TRBJ2-7,TRBV11-2,TGTGCCAGCAGCTTAGGGCAGAGCTCCTACGAGCAGTACTTC,CASSLGQSSYEQYF
.,.,TRBJ2-2,TRBV10-3,TGTGCCATCAGAGGGACACGCAACACCGGGGAGCTGTTTTTT,CAIRGTRNTGELFF
.,.,TRBJ2-7,TRBV6-6,TGTGCCAGCAGTTACTCGCGCTACGAGCAGTACTTC,CASSYSRYEQYF
.,.,TRBJ2-5,TRBV30,TGTGCCTGGAGTGAATCAGAGACCCAGTACTTC,CAWSESETQYF
.,.,TRBJ1-6,TRBV21-1,TGTGCCAGCAGCAAAAGGCAGGGAAGGGTATATAATTCACCCCTCCACTTT,CASSKRQGRVYNSPLHF
TRBD1,.,TRBJ2-7,TRBV11-2,TGTGCCAGCAGCTTAGCTGGGACAGTCGGGTCCTACGAGCAGTACTTC,CASSLAGTVGSYEQYF
.,.,TRBJ2-6,TRBV2,TGTGCCAGCGGTTACTACGGGGCCAACGTCCTGACTTTC,CASGYYGANVLTF
TRBD2,.,TRBJ2-1,TRBV30,TGTGCCTGGGCCGGACTAGCGGGAGAACGAGAGCAGTTCTTC,CAWAGLAGEREQFF
.,few,TRBJ1-1,TRBV28,TGTGCCAGCATAGGGCCGAACACTGAAGCTTTCTTT,CASIGPNTEAFF
.,.,TRBJ2-7,TRBV27,TGTGCCAGCAGTAAATCGGCGGTATCCTACGAGCAGTACTTC,CASSKSAVSYEQYF
.,.,TRBJ2-7,TRBV25-1,TGTGCCAGCAGTGCCTTGTTGGGATACGAGCAGTACTTC,CASSALLGYEQYF
TRBD1,.,TRBJ2-7,TRBV10-3,TGTGCCATCAGTGTAAGGGACAGGGACGAGCAGTACTTC,CAISVRDRDEQYF
.,.,TRBJ2-1,TRBV5-1,TGCGCCAGCAGCGCAGGGGTGGGCTCCTACAATGAGCAGTTCTTC,CASSAGVGSYNEQFF
.,.,TRBJ1-5,TRBV14,TGTGCCAGAGCAAAAGAATATAGCAATCAGCCCCAGCATTTT,CARAKEYSNQPQHF
.,.,TRBJ1-5,TRBV5-4,TGTGCCAGCAGTCCCGGCAGGGGTCAGCCCCAGCATTTT,CASSPGRGQPQHF
TRBD1,.,TRBJ2-2,TRBV2,TGTGCCAGCAGTGCGGACAGGGGGTTTAGCGGGGAGCTGTTTTTT,CASSADRGFSGELFF
TRBD2,.,TRBJ2-7,TRBV7-2,TGTGCCAGCAGCAAGGTGGCGGGAGGGCCTTACGAGCAGTACTTC,CASSKVAGGPYEQYF
.,.,TRBJ1-5,TRBV6-6,TGTGCCAGCAGGGGGGGGCAACTGCCCCAGCATTTT,CASRGGQLPQHF
.,.,TRBJ1-6,TRBV4-3,TGCGCCAGCAGCCAAGATCAAGGATCACCCCTCCACTTT,CASSQDQGSPLHF
TRBD2,.,TRBJ2-1,TRBV9,TGTGCCAGCAGCCCCGGGACTAGTTATAAGGATGAGCAGTTCTTC,CASSPGTSYKDEQFF
TRBD2,.,TRBJ2-2,TRBV4-3,TGCGCCAGCAGCCGAGACCTAGCGGGAGGGCACCGCACCGGGGAGCTGTTTTTT,CASSRDLAGGHRTGELFF
.,.,TRBJ2-7,TRBV6-1,TGTGCCAGTAAGGAGGGGGTTAAGTCCGAGCAGTACTTC,CASKEGVKSEQYF
TRBD1,.,TRBJ1-5,TRBV7-2,TGTGCCAGCAGCGACGACAGGGGTGGAAATCAGCCCCAGCATTTT,CASSDDRGGNQPQHF
TRBD2,.,TRBJ2-5,TRBV30,TGTGCCTGGAGGGCTAGCGGGAGTGAGACCCAGTACTTC,CAWRASGSETQYF
.,once,TRBJ1-6,TRBV7-5,TGTGCCAGAAGCCAGAAACTTAGCTCCTATAATTCACCCCTCCACTTT,CARSQKLSSYNSPLHF
.,.,TRBJ1-1,TRBV5-4,TGTGCCAGCAGCGGGGCGAATGGGGGTAACACTGAAGCTTTCTTT,CASSGANGGNTEAFF
.,.,TRBJ1-2,TRBV21-1,TGTGCCAGCAGCAAAGAGGCTAGGGGGACAGGGCTTTATGGCTACACCTTC,CASSKEARGTGLYGYTF
TRBD2,.,TRBJ2-3,TRBV5-4,TGTGCCAGCAGCTCAAGCGGGACCAGCACAGATACGCAGTATTTT,CASSSSGTSTDTQYF
.,.,TRBJ1-4,TRBV27,TGTGCCAGCAGCCGCATTGCAACTAATGAAAAACTGTTTTTT,CASSRIATNEKLFF
.,.,TRBJ1-1,TRBV4-1,TGCGCCAGCAGCCAAGGCCCCAGGGAAACTGAAGCTTTCTTT,CASSQGPRETEAFF
.,once,TRBJ1-1,TRBV2,TGTGCCAGCAGTTACTCCGGGGGCCGGGCTGAAGCTTTCTTT,CASSYSGGRAEAFF
TRBD1,.,TRBJ2-2,TRBV18,TGTGCCAGCTCACCACGGACAGGAGACACCGGGGAGCTGTTTTTT,CASSPRTGDTGELFF
.,once,TRBJ1-2,TRBV7-8,TGTGCCAGCAGCTTTTCCAGGTCTGGCTATGGCTACACCTTC,CASSFSRSGYGYTF
.,.,TRBJ1-6,TRBV19,TGTGCCAGTAAGAAAGCAAGCCCATTTCCCCTCCACTTT,CASKKASPFPLHF
TRBD1,.,TRBJ2-2,TRBV5-1,TGCGCCAGCAGCCCAACGACAGGGGGTATCACCGGGGAGCTGTTTTTT,CASSPTTGGITGELFF
TRBD1,.,TRBJ1-2,TRBV2,TGTGCCAGCAGTGGGCAGCAGGGGGAGGAAAACTATGGCTACACCTTC,CASSGQQGEENYGYTF
.,few,TRBJ1-5,TRBV29-1,TGCAGCGTCTCAGGGGAAGCCAATCAGCCCCAGCATTTT,CSVSGEANQPQHF
.,.,TRBJ2-2,TRBV5-6,TGTGCCAGCAGCTTGGGGTCCGGCGGGGAGCTGTTTTTT,CASSLGSGGELFF
.,few,TRBJ1-1,TRBV5-1,TGCGCCAGCAGCTTGGAAAACAGAAACGGAGCTTTCTTT,CASSLENRNGAFF
.,few,TRBJ2-3,TRBV13,TGTGCCAGCAGCTTCGAGGGCCTACGCGCAGATACGCAGTATTTT,CASSFEGLRADTQYF
TRBD1,.,TRBJ2-2,TRBV4-1,TGCGCCAGCAGCCGAGGGGGCCGGGGCACCGGGGAGCTGTTTTTT,CASSRGGRGTGELFF
TRBD2,.,TRBJ2-1,TRBV4-1,TGCGCCAGCAGCCAAGTGGGGCTACTAGCGGGAGGGTTCAATGAGCAGTTCTTC,CASSQVGLLAGGFNEQFF
TRBD1,.,TRBJ2-3,TRBV18,TGTGCCAGCTCACCCCAGACAGGGGTAAGCACAGATACGCAGTATTTT,CASSPQTGVSTDTQYF